These T cell receptor beta chains were read from a single sample in a study of T cells expressing NK-cell markers. TCRdb reanalyzed the 5' RACE reads, giving one entry per CDR3 protein sequence and no DNA. In all, the sample yields 550,000 to 600,000 distinct CDR3 sequences. Material: blood T cells: a sorted CD56 or NKG2C T cell subset, CD4+ or CD8+ T cells, or bulk PBMC T cells (not recorded which). The receptor set was obtained from a man between 18 and 35 years old in good health. CDR3s include the opening cysteine and the closing phenylalanine or tryptophan.

TRBJ2-3 TRBV30 14 CAWSNLGGTDTQYF
TRBJ2-6 TRBV28 16 CASSPRRYSGANVLTF
TRBJ2-7 TRBV20-1 13 CSAPHDSSYEQYF
TRBJ1-1 TRBV20-1 14 CSARKIQPNTEAFF
TRBJ2-3 TRBV20-1 18 CSASTAARFGGLPDTQYF
TRBJ2-7 TRBV5-1 16 CASSLAGKVGRLEQYF
TRBJ2-1 TRBV14 16 CASSRLSSGTYNEQFF
TRBJ2-7 TRBV12-3/TRBV12-4 14 CASSLSGGPSRQYF
TRBJ1-6 TRBV25-1 13 CASSETNNSPLHF
TRBJ2-4 TRBV6-1 15 CASREPPGLANIQYF
TRBJ1-3 TRBV12-3/TRBV12-4 17 CASSPRQETYSGNTIYF
TRBJ2-1 TRBV11-2 17 CASSLVSWLEGGNEQFF
TRBJ2-1 TRBV6-2/TRBV6-3 21 CASSPAPAGVTQTFSYNEQFF
TRBJ1-4 TRBV5-5 14 CASSLQRPNEKLFF
TRBJ2-2 TRBV27 13 CASSLSADGELFF
TRBJ2-1 TRBV29-1 15 CSVEDHGLAANEQFF
TRBJ2-1 TRBV4-1 17 CASSQDTGSGIGYEQFF
TRBJ1-1 TRBV19 13 CASRVPGETEAFF
TRBJ2-4 TRBV15 15 CATSLDRVAKNIQYF
TRBJ1-2 TRBV12-3/TRBV12-4 12 CAIGTRNYGYTF
TRBJ1-1 TRBV12-3/TRBV12-4 14 CASLYQGGGRQAFF
TRBJ2-3 TRBV12-5 14 CASGPGLYTDTQYF
TRBJ2-1 TRBV12-3/TRBV12-4 12 CASRAQSNEQFF
TRBJ2-1 TRBV7-8 16 CASSTRIRDPYNEQFF
TRBJ2-5 TRBV20-1 15 CSACGGRGRGETQYF
TRBJ2-1 TRBV5-1 17 CASRRVAGISSYNEQFF
TRBJ2-2 TRBV24-1 15 CATSDLDGNTGELFF
TRBJ2-7 TRBV28 15 CASSLSGVSSYEQYF
TRBJ2-7 TRBV12-3/TRBV12-4 13 CASSLGQSNEQYF
TRBJ2-7 TRBV5-1 15 CASSDMAGQEYEQYF
TRBJ2-1 TRBV5-1 16 CASSPGGAGGRNEQFF
TRBJ2-3 TRBV7-2 16 CASSLDVGTYTDTQYF
TRBJ2-7 TRBV7-9 14 CASSPRTSGNEQYF
TRBJ2-7 TRBV20-1 14 CSAPLAGLPHEQYF
TRBJ2-1 TRBV6-1 16 CASSGRDGASYNEQFF
TRBJ2-1 TRBV12-3/TRBV12-4 14 CASSFSIGGGGQFF
TRBJ1-1 TRBV12-3/TRBV12-4 14 CASHDRGYDTEAFF
TRBJ1-3 TRBV10-3 14 CAISLSGSRDTIYF
TRBJ1-1 TRBV7-9 16 CASSIPGVDMNTEAFF
TRBJ2-1 TRBV12-3/TRBV12-4 14 CASTPLGGGGEQFF
TRBJ1-2 TRBV29-1 14 CSVAVRVTNYGYTF
TRBJ2-1 TRBV20-1 16 CSAPAYGRLEVYEQFF
TRBJ2-5 TRBV5-1 15 CASSREDTLREAQYF
TRBJ2-1 TRBV18 15 CASSPPAGGYNEQFF
TRBJ1-4 TRBV20-1 13 CSARAGRNEKLFF
TRBJ2-7 TRBV7-8 13 CASSSYSPYEQYF
TRBJ2-2 TRBV24-1 18 CATSDPLLQLPNTGELFF
TRBJ2-1 TRBV5-5 11 CASSSRDEQFF